This passage covers 22 T cell receptor beta chains from one sample sequenced in a study of CDR3 diversity in severe acne. TCRdb reanalysed the PCR reads using MiXCR and keeps one entry per CDR3 protein. The sample yields 65,000 to 95,000 distinct CDR3 sequences, 50% to 65% seen once. Sequenced: blood. The source is a male donor in good health, without acne.

This clonotype is medium-sized (0.01 to 0.1%) by share. The gene calls are TRBV6-5 and TRBJ1-6, with D tentatively TRBD1 (5 bases). Trimming cost V 6 bases and J 9 bases, with 15 bases left between them. The germline V gene has CDR1 MNHEY and CDR2 SVGAGI. This CDR3 contains 14 residues. CDR3 nucleotide sequence: TGTGCCAGCAGCGTAGGGGTTAGGGCTTCACCCCTCCACTTT. Translation gives CASSVGVRASPLHF.

The count of this clonotype is one. J is TRBJ2-1 and V is TRBV20-1; TRBD2 agrees at 10 bases. Germline CDR1 reads DFQATT; CDR2 reads SNEGSKA (reference sequence). CDR3 length equals 14 residues. After removal of 3 bases from V and 6 bases from J, the junction contained 5 bases not matched to a gene. CDR3 coding DNA: TGCAGTGCTAGCGGATCTAGCGGGAGCAATGAGCAGTTCTTC. Its protein product is CSASGSSGSNEQFF.

This chain joins TRBV15 and TRBJ1-3; D gene unclear. CDR1 is LNHNV, CDR2 YYDKDF, per germline (reference sequence). Trimming removed 5 bases from V and 3 bases from J, with 14 bases in between. This CDR3 is 15 amino acids long. CDR3: CATSQGPGVGNTIYF. The CDR3 DNA reads as TGTGCCACCAGCCAAGGACCCGGCGTTGGAAACACCATATATTTT.

CDR3 protein: CASGLEGNTEAFF. In DNA form, the CDR3 reads TGTGCCAGCGGCTTGGAGGGGAACACTGAAGCTTTCTTT. J is TRBJ1-1 and V is TRBV2; D call uncertain. This CDR3 comprises 13 residues. V was shortened by 8 bases and J by 1 base, with 11 bases between the two germline ends. The germline V gene has CDR1 SNHLY and CDR2 FYNNEI.

This clonotype was found a few times. V and J are TRBV19 and TRBJ2-3; 12 bases agree with TRBD2. The V gene end was trimmed by 0 bases and the J gene end by 3 bases; junction bases not matched to a gene: 10. This CDR3 spans 19 amino acids. Germline CDR1 is LNHDA and CDR2 is SQIVND (reference sequence). CDR3 in amino acids: CASSIDFATSGSATDTQYF. The CDR3 region has the DNA TGTGCCAGTAGTATAGATTTCGCGACTAGCGGGAGTGCGACAGATACGCAGTATTTT.

This clonotype was picked up many times. The chain recombines TRBV2 with TRBJ1-1; D unclear. Trimming pared 4 bases from V and 1 base from J, leaving 4 bases between. The CDR3 extends over 12 amino acids. Germline CDR1 reads SNHLY; CDR2 reads FYNNEI. In nucleotides, the CDR3 is TGTGCCAGCAGTGGCGGGAACACTGAAGCTTTCTTT. It translates to CASSGGNTEAFF.

With regard to this clonotype: It is unclear where the CDR3 begins or ends on the DNA, so no DNA is shown, and the CDR3 is as TCRdb lists it. The chain has TRBV7-9 and TRBJ1-3; the table's D call, TRBD1, was not checked against the DNA. The CDR3 length is 19 residues, termini included. Germline values: CDR1 SEHNR, CDR2 FQNEAQ (reference sequence). The CDR3 region is CASGRMNTEAFFGQGTIYF.

This clonotype was counted many times. V gene TRBV6-5 combines with J gene TRBJ2-5; weak D call: TRBD1 (6 bases). Germline V gives CDR1 MNHEY, CDR2 SVGAGI. The CDR3 covers 15 residues. The ends were cut back, 0 bases at V and 6 bases at J, with 14 bases in the middle. CDR3 amino acids: CASSYSGRGVKTQYF. The CDR3 DNA reads as TGTGCCAGCAGTTACTCGGGCAGGGGAGTAAAGACCCAGTACTTC.

By proportion, this clonotype is medium-sized. V is TRBV7-2 and J is TRBJ2-7; D is ambiguous. The CDR3 is made up of 14 amino acids. Trimming took 4 bases from V and 0 from J, leaving 10 bases between them. Per the germline V gene, CDR1 is SGHTA and CDR2 is FQGNSA. In nucleotides, the CDR3 is TGTGCCAGCAGCTCCGGTCGTCGCTCCTACGAGCAGTACTTC. The encoded protein is CASSSGRRSYEQYF.

This chain connects TRBV10-3 to TRBJ2-7; unclear D gene. The CDR3 is 13 residues long. CDR1 is ENHRY, CDR2 SYGVKD, per germline. Trimming removed 6 bases from V and 3 bases from J, with 12 bases in between. CDR3 sequence reads: CAIRGSRSYEQYF. The CDR3 nucleotides are TGTGCCATCAGAGGTAGCAGGAGCTACGAGCAGTACTTC.

The chain employs TRBV20-1 and TRBJ1-3; D is ambiguous. The CDR3 runs to 15 residues. Germline CDR1 is DFQATT and CDR2 is SNEGSKA (reference sequence). V lost 3 bases, J lost 0 bases, and 12 bases lay in between. The CDR3 DNA sequence: TGCAGTGCTAGGGTGGGGTCAGCCTCTGGAAACACCATATATTTT. Amino acid sequence: CSARVGSASGNTIYF.

This clonotype was seen many times. The chain recombines TRBV27 with TRBJ2-1; 11 bases are shared with TRBD2. Germline loops: CDR1 MNHEY, CDR2 SMNVEV (reference sequence). V dropped 3 bases and J dropped 6; count of bases not matched to a gene: 1. The CDR3 totals 14 residues. For the CDR3, the DNA is TGTGCCAGCAGTTTCGGGACTAGCGGCAATGAGCAGTTCTTC. Translated: CASSFGTSGNEQFF.

There are many counts of this clonotype. V is TRBV6-5 and J is TRBJ1-5; D gene uncertain. Between the trimmed V and J ends, which lost 7 bases and 15 bases, there was a span of 16 bases. CDR3 length: 11 amino acids. CDR1 and CDR2 from the germline V gene are MNHEY and SVGAGI. The CDR3 here is CASMKGTVWHF. CDR3 nucleotide sequence: TGTGCCAGCATGAAGGGTACAGTTTGGCATTTT.

In this sample, this clonotype turned up a few times. The chain carries TRBV12-3 or TRBV12-4 and TRBJ2-5, with 8 bases that match TRBD2. With 6 bases clipped from V and 5 bases from J, the junction kept 8 bases outside the gene matches. The CDR3 is 14 residues long. The CDR3 DNA reads as TGTGCCAGCAGGCCGGGACTAGAGGGGGAGACCCAGTACTTC. This encodes CASRPGLEGETQYF.

The chain combines TRBV27 with TRBJ2-6, with 7 bases aligning to TRBD1. Trimming at V came to 6 bases and at J to 0 bases, leaving 5 bases not matched to a gene. The CDR3 totals 16 residues. Looked up from germline, CDR1 is MNHEY and CDR2 is SMNVEV (reference sequence). The CDR3 reads CASSGTAPSGANVLTF. CDR3 in DNA: TGTGCCAGCAGCGGGACAGCTCCCTCTGGGGCCAACGTCCTGACTTTC.

The chain is built from TRBV5-6 and TRBJ2-7, with D possibly matching TRBD1 (6 bases). Germline CDR1 reads SGHDT; CDR2 reads YYEEEE. Deletions cut 5 bases from V and 1 base from J, with 13 bases between. This CDR3 is 14 amino acids long. This chain's CDR3 is CASSSIGQSYEQYF. In DNA, the CDR3 is TGTGCCAGCAGTTCGATCGGACAGTCCTACGAGCAGTACTTC.

This clonotype occurred once. In DNA, the CDR3 is TGTGCTAGTGGTTTGGTATTAGGGGAGACCCAGTACTTC. Translated: CASGLVLGETQYF. The genes are TRBV12-5 and TRBJ2-5, with D unresolved. The V end lost 0 bases, the J end lost 5 bases, and 7 bases lay between the germline ends. Germline V gives CDR1 LGHNT, CDR2 FRNRAP. The CDR3 sequence is 13 residues long.

This clonotype was observed at least ten times. The chain employs TRBV12-3 or TRBV12-4 and TRBJ2-1, with TRBD2 identical over 7 bases. The CDR3 has 15 residues. Unmatched junction bases numbered 7, after V lost 4 bases and J lost 4 bases. The CDR3 DNA follows: TGTGCCAGCAGTTCCCCGGGGACTACTTACAATGAGCAGTTCTTC. This gives the protein CASSSPGTTYNEQFF.

Turning to this clonotype: It may be a read error: a sequence one base away is much more abundant. This sequence joins TRBV7-9 and TRBJ1-1; TRBD1 aligns across 8 bases. The V gene's germline CDR1 is SEHNR and CDR2 FQNEAQ (reference sequence). J was trimmed by 8 bases and V by 1 base; bases with no gene match: 0. The CDR3 is made up of 12 amino acids. In DNA, the CDR3 is TGTGCCAGCAGCTTAGGGGACAGGGAAGCTTTCTTT. Its translation: CASSLGDREAFF.

This clonotype came up many times. The V call is TRBV27, the J call TRBJ1-2; D gene ambiguous. Trimming removed 2 bases from V and 1 base from J, with 8 bases in between. The germline V gene encodes CDR1 MNHEY and CDR2 SMNVEV (reference sequence). The CDR3 loop spans 14 amino acids. CDR3 in DNA: TGTGCCAGCAGTTTACGGGGTAGTAACTATGGCTACACCTTC. Its translation is CASSLRGSNYGYTF.

The rearrangement uses TRBV28 and TRBJ1-5; D uncertain. V was pared by 3 bases and J by 6 bases, with 15 bases between. Germline-derived CDR1 and CDR2 are MDHEN and SYDVKM. The CDR3 is 15 amino acids. The CDR3, as DNA: TGTGCCAGCAGTTTCAAGACATTAGCTGTTCAGCCCCAGCATTTT. This sequence encodes CASSFKTLAVQPQHF.

This clonotype was seen at least ten times. The rearrangement uses TRBV5-1 and TRBJ2-1; 8 nucleotides agree with TRBD1. Germline V gives CDR1 SGHRS, CDR2 YFSETQ. V dropped 0 bases and J dropped 6; count of bases not matched to a gene: 2. There are 14 residues in the CDR3. The CDR3: CASSLGQGFNEQFF. The CDR3 coding sequence is TGCGCCAGCAGCTTGGGACAGGGGTTCAATGAGCAGTTCTTC.